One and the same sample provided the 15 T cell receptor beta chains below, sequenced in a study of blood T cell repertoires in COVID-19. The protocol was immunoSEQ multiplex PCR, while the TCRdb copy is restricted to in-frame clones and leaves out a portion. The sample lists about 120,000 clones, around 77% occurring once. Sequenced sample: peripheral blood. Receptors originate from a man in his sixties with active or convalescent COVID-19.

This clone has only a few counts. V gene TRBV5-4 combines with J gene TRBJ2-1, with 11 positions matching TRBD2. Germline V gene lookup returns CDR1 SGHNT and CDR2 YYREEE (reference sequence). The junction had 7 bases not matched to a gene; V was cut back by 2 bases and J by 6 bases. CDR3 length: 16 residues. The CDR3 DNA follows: TGTGCCAGCAGCTTTTACAGACTAGCGGGGCTCAATGAGCAGTTCTTC. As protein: CASSFYRLAGLNEQFF.

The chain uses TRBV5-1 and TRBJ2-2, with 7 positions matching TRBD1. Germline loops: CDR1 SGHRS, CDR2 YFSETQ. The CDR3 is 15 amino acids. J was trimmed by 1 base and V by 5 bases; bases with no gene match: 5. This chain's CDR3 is CASRSGQLNTGELFF. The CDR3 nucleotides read TGCGCCAGCAGATCGGGACAGTTGAACACCGGGGAGCTGTTTTTT.

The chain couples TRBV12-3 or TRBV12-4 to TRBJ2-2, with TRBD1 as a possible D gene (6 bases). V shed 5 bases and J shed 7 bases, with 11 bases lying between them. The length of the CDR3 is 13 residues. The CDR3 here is CASSRPGVGELFF. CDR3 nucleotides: TGTGCCAGCAGTCGGCCAGGGGTCGGGGAGCTGTTTTTT.

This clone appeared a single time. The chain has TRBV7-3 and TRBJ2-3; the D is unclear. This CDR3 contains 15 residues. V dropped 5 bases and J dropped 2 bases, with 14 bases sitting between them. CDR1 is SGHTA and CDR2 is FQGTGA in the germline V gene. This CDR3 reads CASSPRSSTTDTQYF. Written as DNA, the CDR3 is TGTGCCAGCAGCCCCCGTTCGAGTACCACAGATACGCAGTATTTT.

The CDR3 sequence: CASSLGGPTDTQYF. DNA of the CDR3: TGTGCCAGCAGTTTGGGTGGGCCCACAGATACGCAGTATTTT. The chain is built from TRBV27 and TRBJ2-3; D is unresolved. Germline V CDR1 and CDR2: MNHEY, SMNVEV (reference sequence). The CDR3 runs to 14 residues. V lost 3 bases to trimming and J lost 2 bases, with 9 bases between them.

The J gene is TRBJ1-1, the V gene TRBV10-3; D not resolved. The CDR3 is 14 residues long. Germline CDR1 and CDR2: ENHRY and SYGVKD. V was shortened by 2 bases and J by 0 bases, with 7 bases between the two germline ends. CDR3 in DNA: TGTGCCATCAGTGAGGGGAGATTGAACACTGAAGCTTTCTTT. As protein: CAISEGRLNTEAFF.

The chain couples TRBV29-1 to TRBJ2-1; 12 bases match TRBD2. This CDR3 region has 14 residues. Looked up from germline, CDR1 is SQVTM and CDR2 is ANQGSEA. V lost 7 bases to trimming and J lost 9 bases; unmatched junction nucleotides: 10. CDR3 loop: CSGGGLAGYGEQFF. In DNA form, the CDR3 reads TGCAGCGGCGGCGGACTAGCGGGGTACGGTGAGCAGTTCTTC.

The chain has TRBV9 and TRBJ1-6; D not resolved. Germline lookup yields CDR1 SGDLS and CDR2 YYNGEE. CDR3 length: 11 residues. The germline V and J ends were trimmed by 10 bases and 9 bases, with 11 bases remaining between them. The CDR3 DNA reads TGTGCCTCAGGCTATGGTTCACCCCTCCACTTT. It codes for CASGYGSPLHF.

CDR3 coding DNA: TGTGCCAGCAGCCCTCGGGACAGGTATCAAGAGACCCAGTACTTC. Translating gives CASSPRDRYQETQYF. J is TRBJ2-5 and V is TRBV5-8; 8 nucleotides agree with TRBD1. V lost 4 bases, J lost 2 bases, and 7 bases stayed unmatched. The CDR3 is 15 amino acids. Germline assignment: CDR1 SGHTS and CDR2 YDEGEE.

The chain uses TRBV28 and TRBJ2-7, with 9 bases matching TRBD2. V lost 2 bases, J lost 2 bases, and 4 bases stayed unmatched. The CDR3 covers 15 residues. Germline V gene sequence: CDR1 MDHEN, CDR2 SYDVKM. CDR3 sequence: CASSLGVAGAYEQYF. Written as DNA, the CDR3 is TGTGCCAGCAGTTTAGGGGTAGCGGGAGCCTACGAGCAGTACTTC.

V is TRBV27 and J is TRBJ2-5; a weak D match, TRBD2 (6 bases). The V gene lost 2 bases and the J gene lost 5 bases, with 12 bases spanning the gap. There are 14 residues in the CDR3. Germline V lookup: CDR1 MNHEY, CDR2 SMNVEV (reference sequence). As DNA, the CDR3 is TGTGCCAGCAGTTTAACGCGGGGCTTGGAGACCCAGTACTTC. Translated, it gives CASSLTRGLETQYF.

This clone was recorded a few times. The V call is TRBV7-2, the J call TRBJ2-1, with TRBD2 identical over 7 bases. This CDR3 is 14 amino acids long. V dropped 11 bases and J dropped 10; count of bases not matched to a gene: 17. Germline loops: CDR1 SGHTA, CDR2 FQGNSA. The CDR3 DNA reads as TGTGCCTCGGGGGAGGGAGGGAAGAACTGGGAGCAGTTCTTC. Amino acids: CASGEGGKNWEQFF.

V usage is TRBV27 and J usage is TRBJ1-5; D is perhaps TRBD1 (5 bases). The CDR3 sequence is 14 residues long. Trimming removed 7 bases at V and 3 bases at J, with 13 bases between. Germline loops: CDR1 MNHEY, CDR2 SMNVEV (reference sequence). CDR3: CASNSRGSNQPQHF. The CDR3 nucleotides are TGTGCCAGCAACAGTCGGGGGTCCAATCAGCCCCAGCATTTT.

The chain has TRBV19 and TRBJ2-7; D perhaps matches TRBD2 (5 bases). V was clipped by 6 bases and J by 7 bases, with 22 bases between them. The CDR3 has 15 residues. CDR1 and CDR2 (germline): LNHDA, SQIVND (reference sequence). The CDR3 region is CASRSGILQDMEQYF. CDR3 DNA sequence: TGTGCCAGTAGGTCGGGAATCCTCCAAGACATGGAGCAGTACTTC.

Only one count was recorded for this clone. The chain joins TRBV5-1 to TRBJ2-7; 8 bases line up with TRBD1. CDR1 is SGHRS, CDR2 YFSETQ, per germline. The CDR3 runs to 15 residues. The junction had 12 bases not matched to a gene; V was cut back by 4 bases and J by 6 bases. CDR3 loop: CASSIRTGTTGEQYF. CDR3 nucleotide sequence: TGCGCCAGCAGCATCCGGACAGGGACAACAGGCGAGCAGTACTTC.